Listed here are 5 T cell receptor beta chains from one sample, sequenced in a study of naive and memory T cell subsets. Both TRBC1 and TRBC2 were covered by a beta constant-region primer of two equimolar oligonucleotides. TCRdb redid the calling of the UMI-ligation and nested PCR reads with MiXCR, one entry per CDR3 protein. The repertoire consists of 150,000 or so distinct CDR3 sequences, with about 15% occurring once and the leading ten covering more than 0.13%. Source material: naive CD4+ T cells from blood. The source is a human donor in good health.

This clonotype was detected only a few times. This chain links TRBV20-1 with TRBJ2-7; the D gene is possibly TRBD2 (5 bases). Trimming cost V 4 bases and J 0 bases, with 16 bases left between them. Germline CDR1 and CDR2: DFQATT and SNEGSKA (reference sequence). The CDR3 extends over 15 amino acids. DNA for the CDR3: TGCAGTGCTACGCTCATGAGCGGAAGCTCCTACGAGCAGTACTTC. Amino acid sequence: CSATLMSGSSYEQYF.

The rearrangement joins TRBV29-1 to TRBJ2-1, with TRBD2 as a possible D gene (6 bases). The CDR3 length is 12 residues. The V end was cut by 7 bases, the J end by 4 bases, with 11 bases between. From germline, CDR1 is SQVTM and CDR2 ANQGSEA. CDR3 in amino acids: CSAGGGYNEQFF. For the CDR3, the DNA is TGCAGCGCTGGGGGAGGATACAATGAGCAGTTCTTC.

The chain recombines TRBV30 with TRBJ2-3; 8 positions agree with TRBD2. Germline CDR1 and CDR2: GTSNPN and SVGIG (reference sequence). Trimming at V came to 0 bases and at J to 1 base, leaving 15 bases not matched to a gene. The CDR3 runs to 19 residues. CDR3 sequence reads: CAWSVQVFSGEVGTDTQYF. The DNA for the CDR3 is TGTGCCTGGAGTGTACAGGTTTTTAGCGGGGAAGTGGGCACAGATACGCAGTATTTT.

A few counts support this clonotype. The chain uses TRBV28 and TRBJ2-4; TRBD2 matches 13 bases. The germline V gene encodes CDR1 MDHEN and CDR2 SYDVKM. This CDR3 has 15 amino acids. V gave up 6 bases and J gave up 8 bases; unmatched junction bases: 7. In nucleotides, the CDR3 is TGTGCCAGCAGAAGGGGACTAGCGGGATCCGACATTCAGTACTTC. This translates into CASRRGLAGSDIQYF.

J is TRBJ2-3 and V is TRBV24-1; 13 bases fit TRBD2. V was pared by 4 bases and J by 10 bases, with 10 bases of the junction left unmatched. The CDR3 consists of 16 residues. CDR1 and CDR2 from the germline V gene are KGHDR and SFDVKD. CDR3 loop: CATSESGTSGKAAQYF. Here the CDR3 DNA reads TGTGCCACCAGTGAGTCCGGGACTAGCGGGAAGGCGGCGCAGTATTTT.